Each of the 6 T cell receptor beta chains below was sequenced from the same sample in a study of somatic mutations in cytotoxic T cells in rheumatoid arthritis. TCRdb keeps only in-frame clones here, not all; method: immunoSEQ multiplex PCR. This sample has roughly 15,000 clones, with 70% to 85% found just once. The source material was CD8+ T cells sorted from blood. Receptor source: an adult with rheumatoid arthritis.

V and J are TRBV19 and TRBJ1-1; TRBD1 matches 7 bases. Germline trimming cut 8 bases from V and 3 bases from J; bases unmatched to any gene: 9. The CDR3 runs 14 residues. Germline V gene lookup returns CDR1 LNHDA and CDR2 SQIVND (reference sequence). CDR3 in amino acids: CASGTAIGHTEAFF. CDR3 nucleotides: TGTGCCAGTGGGACAGCCATAGGTCACACTGAAGCTTTCTTT.

This chain uses TRBV5-3 with TRBJ1-2; D unresolved. TRBV5-3 is marked as an open reading frame, function uncertain. Trimming took off 6 bases at V and 3 bases at J, with 12 bases between the two ends. The CDR3 contains 13 residues. CDR3 DNA sequence: TGTGCCAGAAACCCCCACGGCCACTATGGCTACACCTTC. As protein: CARNPHGHYGYTF.

This rearrangement joins TRBV21-1 to TRBJ2-2. TRBV21-1 is termed a pseudogene. The CDR3 is made up of 15 amino acids. CDR3 nucleotide sequence: TGTGCCAGCAGCAAAGGGGGACGGGGCACCGGGGAGCTGTTTTTT. As protein: CASSKGGRGTGELFF.

This chain uses TRBV9 with TRBJ2-1; 14 bases match TRBD2. Trimming took 3 bases from V and 3 from J; bases not matched to a gene: 11. The CDR3 is made up of 19 amino acids. CDR1 is SGDLS and CDR2 is YYNGEE in the germline V gene. CDR3 sequence: CASSEGLAGVKQGYNEQFF. For the CDR3, the DNA is TGTGCCAGCAGCGAGGGACTAGCGGGAGTGAAGCAGGGCTACAATGAGCAGTTCTTC.

Concerning this clone: One junction end does not reproduce the germline sequence, and a read error may be involved. The chain links TRBV6-5 to TRBJ1-1; D gene ambiguous. Germline assignment: CDR1 MNHEY and CDR2 SVGAGI. The CDR3 runs 11 residues. CDR3 sequence (DNA): TGTGCCAGCAGTTCCCGGTACGGTCCCACTTTT. Amino acid sequence: CASSSRYGPTF.

This chain links TRBV5-1 with TRBJ1-3; no reliable D call. Germline V gene sequence: CDR1 SGHRS, CDR2 YFSETQ. V lost 4 bases and J 4 bases, leaving 6 bases between the germline ends. There are 12 residues in the CDR3. The chain's CDR3 is CASSLEGNTIYF. Here the CDR3 DNA reads TGCGCCAGCAGCCTGGAGGGAAACACCATATATTTT. Variable domain in full (rest from reference TRBV5-1 and TRBJ1-3): KAGVTQTPRYLIKTRGQQVTLSCSPISGHRSVSWYQQTPGQGLQFLFEYFSETQRNKGNFPGRFSGRQFSNSRSEMNVSTLELGDSALYLCASSLEGNTIYFGEGSWLTVV.